This T cell receptor (beta chain) was profiled in a study of cytomegalovirus exposure and HLA in healthy donors. General study results and limits: Accurate prediction of HLA-A and HLA-B alleles (for most subjects) was reportedly achieved from TCR beta sequences.

Primers: 60 Vbeta forward and 13 Jbeta reverse. Clones were read by immunoSEQ multiplex PCR, and TCRdb kept only the in-frame ones, dropping some. The sample consists of about 98,000 clones, 81% of them appearing once. Points on this clone: The antigen is unknown.

The CDR3 length is 17 residues. The germline V gene has CDR1 SNHLY and CDR2 FYNNEI. The J segment lost 0 bases and the V segment lost 3 bases, leaving 6 bases of the junction unmatched. The origin of this receptor is a middle-aged man in good health and CMV-seronegative. The sequencing input was PBMCs. The gene calls are TRBV2 and TRBJ1-5; 9 positions match TRBD1. As DNA, the CDR3 is TGTGCCAGCAGTGAGCGACAGGGGGTTAATAGCAATCAGCCCCAGCATTTT. Translated: CASSERQGVNSNQPQHF.